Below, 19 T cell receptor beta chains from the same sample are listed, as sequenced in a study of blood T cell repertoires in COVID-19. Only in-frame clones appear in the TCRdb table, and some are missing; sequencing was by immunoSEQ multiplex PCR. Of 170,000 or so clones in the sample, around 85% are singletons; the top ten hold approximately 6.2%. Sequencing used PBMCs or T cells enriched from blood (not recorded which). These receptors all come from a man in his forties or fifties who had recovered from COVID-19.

The CDR3 is CASSPRDTTYEQYF. The CDR3 DNA reads TGTGCCAGCAGTCCTCGGGACACGACCTACGAGCAGTACTTC. The gene calls are TRBV27 and TRBJ2-7, with D tentatively TRBD1 (6 bases). The CDR3 has 14 residues. Trimming took 5 bases from V and 2 from J, leaving 13 bases between them. CDR1 is MNHEY and CDR2 is SMNVEV in the germline V gene (reference sequence).

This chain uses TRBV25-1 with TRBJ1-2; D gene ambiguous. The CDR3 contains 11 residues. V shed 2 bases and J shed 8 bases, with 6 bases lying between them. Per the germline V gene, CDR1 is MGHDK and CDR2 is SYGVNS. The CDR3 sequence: CASSEVSGYTF. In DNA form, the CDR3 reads TGTGCCAGCAGTGAAGTCTCGGGCTACACCTTC.

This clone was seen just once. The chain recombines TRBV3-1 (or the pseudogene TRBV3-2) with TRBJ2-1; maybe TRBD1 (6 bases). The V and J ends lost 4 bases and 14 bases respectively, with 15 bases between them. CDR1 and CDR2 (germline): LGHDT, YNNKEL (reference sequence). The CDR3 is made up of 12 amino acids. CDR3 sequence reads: CASSLAGVAEFF. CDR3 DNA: TGTGCCAGCAGCCTGGCAGGGGTGGCGGAGTTCTTC.

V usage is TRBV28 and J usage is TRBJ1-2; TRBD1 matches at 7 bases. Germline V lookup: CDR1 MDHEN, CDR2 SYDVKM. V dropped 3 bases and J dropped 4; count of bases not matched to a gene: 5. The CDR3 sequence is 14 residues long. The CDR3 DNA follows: TGTGCCAGCAGTTTTTGGGGGACAGTCTATGGCTACACCTTC. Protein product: CASSFWGTVYGYTF.

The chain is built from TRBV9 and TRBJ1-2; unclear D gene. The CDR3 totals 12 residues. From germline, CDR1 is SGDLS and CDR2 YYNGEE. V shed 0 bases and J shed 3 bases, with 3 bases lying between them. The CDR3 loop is CASSVDYYGYTF. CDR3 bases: TGTGCCAGCAGCGTAGACTACTATGGCTACACCTTC.

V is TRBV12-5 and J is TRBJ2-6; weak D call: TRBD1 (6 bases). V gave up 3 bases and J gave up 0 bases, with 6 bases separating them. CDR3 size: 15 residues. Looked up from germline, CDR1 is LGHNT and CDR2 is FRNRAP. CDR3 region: CASGLGGSGANVLTF. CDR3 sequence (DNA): TGTGCTAGTGGTTTAGGGGGCTCTGGGGCCAACGTCCTGACTTTC.

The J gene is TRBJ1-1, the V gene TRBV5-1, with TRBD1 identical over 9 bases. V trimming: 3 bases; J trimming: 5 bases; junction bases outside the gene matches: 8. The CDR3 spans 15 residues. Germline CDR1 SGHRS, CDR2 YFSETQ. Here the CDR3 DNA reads TGCGCCAGCAGCTCTCCCGGACAGGGGAGGACTGAAGCTTTCTTT. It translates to CASSSPGQGRTEAFF.

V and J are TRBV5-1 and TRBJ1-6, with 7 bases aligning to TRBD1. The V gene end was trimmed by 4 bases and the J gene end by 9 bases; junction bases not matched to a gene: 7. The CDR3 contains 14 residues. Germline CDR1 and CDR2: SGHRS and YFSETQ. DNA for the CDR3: TGCGCCAGCAGCGGAGGGGGCCCCGGTTCACCCCTCCACTTT. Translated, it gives CASSGGGPGSPLHF.

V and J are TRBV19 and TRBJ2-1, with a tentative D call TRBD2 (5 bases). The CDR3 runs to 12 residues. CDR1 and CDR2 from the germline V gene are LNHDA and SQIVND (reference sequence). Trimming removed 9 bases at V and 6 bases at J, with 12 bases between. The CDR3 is CARRAAINEQFF. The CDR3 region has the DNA TGTGCCAGGAGGGCGGCGATCAATGAGCAGTTCTTC.

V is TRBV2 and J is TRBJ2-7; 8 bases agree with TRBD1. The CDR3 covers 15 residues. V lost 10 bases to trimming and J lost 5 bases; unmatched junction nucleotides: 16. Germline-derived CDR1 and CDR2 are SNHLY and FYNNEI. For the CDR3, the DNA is TGTGCCACCATACCTCCGGGACAGGTTTTACACGAGCAGTACTTC. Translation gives CATIPPGQVLHEQYF. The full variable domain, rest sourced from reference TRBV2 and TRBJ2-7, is EPEVTQTPSHQVTQMGQEVILRCVPISNHLYFYWYRQILGQKVEFLVSFYNNEISEKSEIFDDQFSVERPDGSNFTLKIRSTKLEDSAMYFCATIPPGQVLHEQYFGPGTRLTVT.

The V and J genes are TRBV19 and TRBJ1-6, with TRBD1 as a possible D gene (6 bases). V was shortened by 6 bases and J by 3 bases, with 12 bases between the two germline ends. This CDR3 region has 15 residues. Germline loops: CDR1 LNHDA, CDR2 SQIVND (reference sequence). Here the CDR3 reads CASRIRTDYNSPLHF. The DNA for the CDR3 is TGTGCCAGTAGGATTCGGACAGACTATAATTCACCCCTCCACTTT.

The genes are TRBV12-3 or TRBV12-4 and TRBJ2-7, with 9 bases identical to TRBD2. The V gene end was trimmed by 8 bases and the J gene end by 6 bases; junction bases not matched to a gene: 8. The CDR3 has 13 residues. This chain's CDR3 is CASGFALAGEQYF. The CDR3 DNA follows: TGTGCCAGCGGCTTTGCACTAGCGGGCGAGCAGTACTTC.

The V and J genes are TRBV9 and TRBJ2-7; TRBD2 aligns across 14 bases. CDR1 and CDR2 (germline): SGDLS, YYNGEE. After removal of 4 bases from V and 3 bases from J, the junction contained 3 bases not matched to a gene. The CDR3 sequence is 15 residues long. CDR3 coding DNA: TGTGCCAGCAGCCATGGGACTAGCGGGGGCTACGAGCAGTACTTC. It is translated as CASSHGTSGGYEQYF.

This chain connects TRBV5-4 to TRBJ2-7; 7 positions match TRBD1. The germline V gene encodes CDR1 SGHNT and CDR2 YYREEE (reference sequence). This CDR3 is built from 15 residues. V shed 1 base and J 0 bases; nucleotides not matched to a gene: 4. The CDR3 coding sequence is TGTGCCAGCAGCTTGAGACAGGGAAGCTCCTACGAGCAGTACTTC. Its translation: CASSLRQGSSYEQYF.

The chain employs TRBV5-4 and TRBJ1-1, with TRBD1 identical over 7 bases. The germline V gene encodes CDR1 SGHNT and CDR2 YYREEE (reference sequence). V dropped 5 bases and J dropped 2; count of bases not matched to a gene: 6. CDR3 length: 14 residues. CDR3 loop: CASRKQGPNTEAFF. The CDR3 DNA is TGTGCCAGCAGGAAACAGGGGCCTAACACTGAAGCTTTCTTT.

The DNA for the CDR3 is TGTGCCAGCAGCCAACGTCGCCTAGCGGGAGCCGGGGAGCTGTTTTTT. It translates to CASSQRRLAGAGELFF. The chain combines TRBV14 with TRBJ2-2; 10 positions agree with TRBD2. Trimming cost V 2 bases and J 6 bases; bases outside gene matches: 6. This CDR3 has 16 residues. Per the germline V gene, CDR1 is SGHDN and CDR2 is FVKESK.

This CDR3 reads CASSFESHNQPQHF. CDR3 coding DNA: TGTGCCAGCAGTTTTGAGAGCCACAATCAGCCCCAGCATTTT. This sequence joins TRBV28 and TRBJ1-5, with D uncertain. This CDR3 contains 14 residues. Germline V gene sequence: CDR1 MDHEN, CDR2 SYDVKM. With 3 bases removed from V and 3 bases from J, the gap between germline ends came to 9 bases.

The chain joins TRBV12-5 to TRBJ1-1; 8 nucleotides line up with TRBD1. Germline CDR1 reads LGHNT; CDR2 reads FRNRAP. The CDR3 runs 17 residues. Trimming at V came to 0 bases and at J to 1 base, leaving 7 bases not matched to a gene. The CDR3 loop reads CASGLVVAGGWNTEAFF. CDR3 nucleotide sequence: TGTGCTAGTGGTTTGGTAGTAGCAGGGGGCTGGAACACTGAAGCTTTCTTT.

The CDR3 spells CASSPIMGQNYGYTF. As DNA, the CDR3 is TGTGCCAGCAGCCCCATAATGGGACAAAACTATGGCTACACCTTC. The J gene is TRBJ1-2, the V gene TRBV2, with D perhaps TRBD1 (6 bases). In germline, CDR1 is SNHLY, CDR2 FYNNEI. V was pared by 6 bases and J by 2 bases, with 16 bases between. This CDR3 is built from 15 residues. The variable domain in full, completed from reference TRBV2 and TRBJ1-2, reads EPEVTQTPSHQVTQMGQEVILRCVPISNHLYFYWYRQILGQKVEFLVSFYNNEISEKSEIFDDQFSVERPDGSNFTLKIRSTKLEDSAMYFCASSPIMGQNYGYTFGSGTRLTVV.